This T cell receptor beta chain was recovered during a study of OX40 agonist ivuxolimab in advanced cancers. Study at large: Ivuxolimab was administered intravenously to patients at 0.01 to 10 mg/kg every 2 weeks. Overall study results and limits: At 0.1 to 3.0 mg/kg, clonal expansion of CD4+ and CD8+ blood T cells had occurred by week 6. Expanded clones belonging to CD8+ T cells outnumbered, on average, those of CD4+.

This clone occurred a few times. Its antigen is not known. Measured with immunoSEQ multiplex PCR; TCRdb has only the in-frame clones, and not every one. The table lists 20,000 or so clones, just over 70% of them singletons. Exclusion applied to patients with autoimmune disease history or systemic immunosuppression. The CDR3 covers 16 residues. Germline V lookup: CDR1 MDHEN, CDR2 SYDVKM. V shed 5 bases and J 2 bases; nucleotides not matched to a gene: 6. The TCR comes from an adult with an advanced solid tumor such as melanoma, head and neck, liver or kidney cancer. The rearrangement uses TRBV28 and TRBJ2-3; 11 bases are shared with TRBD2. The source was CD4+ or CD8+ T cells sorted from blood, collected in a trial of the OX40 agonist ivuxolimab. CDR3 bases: TGTGCCAGCAGTCTCGGGACTAGCGGATTCACAGATACGCAGTATTTT. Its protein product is CASSLGTSGFTDTQYF.